This note documents a single T cell receptor (beta chain) sequence. The data belong to a study of CD8+ T cells in alopecia areata. Following RNA extraction, reverse transcription yielded cDNA that acted as the sequencing template. TCRdb keeps only in-frame clones here, not all; method: immunoSEQ multiplex PCR. The table includes some 150,000 clones, about 88% detected once. The ends lost 2 bases at V and 0 bases at J; junction bases unmatched: 5. This CDR3 is 16 amino acids long. The treatment: oral pan-JAK inhibitor, 5-10 mg twice daily. This chain connects TRBV23-1 to TRBJ1-1, with 8 positions matching TRBD1. TRBV23-1 has ORF status, its function being uncertain. This receptor was obtained from a human donor with alopecia areata. The material was CD8+ T cells sorted from blood, obtained at week 4, from a patient treated with tofacitinib. CDR3 protein: CASSQRQGALNTEAFF. CDR3 bases: TGCGCCAGCAGTCAACGGCAGGGGGCCTTGAACACTGAAGCTTTCTTT.